Listed below are T cell receptor beta chains from one sample, sequenced in a study of blood T cells in healthy people across ages. TCRdb analysed the 5' RACE reads with MiXCR anew, one entry per CDR3 protein. Of 800,000 to 1,300,000 distinct CDR3 sequences in the sample, under 30% were seen once. The data were also submitted as part of a second study, on T cells of mothers and their children.

The material sequenced was blood. The receptors were gathered from a girl aged 2 to 10 in good health. Each CDR3 is given with its conserved first and last residue. The D gene is left open where the match is weak. Only part of the rows carry a size: once, few, many, or a class if the clone is expanded.

>TRBJ1-2|many|NA|TRBV5-1
TGCGCCAGCAGCTTCGAGGGGGGAGGCTACACCTTC
CASSFEGGGYTF
>TRBJ2-3|NA|TRBD2|TRBV29-1
TGCAGCGTCGCCGCTAGCGGGGGGGCCAAAGATACGCAGTATTTT
CSVAASGGAKDTQYF
>TRBJ2-5|NA|NA|TRBV27
TGTGCCAGCAGCCAGGCTGGCGGCGAAAGGGAGACCCAGTACTTC
CASSQAGGERETQYF
>TRBJ2-6|many|NA|TRBV28
TGTGCCAGCAGGCACCGGGACTCCTCTGGGGCCAACGTCCTGACTTTC
CASRHRDSSGANVLTF
>TRBJ2-5|few|TRBD2|TRBV20-1
TGCAGTGCTTCCCCGTTCACTGGCGGGGGGCCCCGTGGGGTGACCCAGTACTTC
CSASPFTGGGPRGVTQYF
>TRBJ2-5|NA|NA|TRBV7-9
TGTGCCAGCAGTCCTGTCGTAGGGCAAGAGACCCAGTACTTC
CASSPVVGQETQYF
>TRBJ2-1|NA|TRBD2|TRBV28
TGTGCCAGCAGACTCCCCGGGACTAGCCGTCATGAGCAGTTCTTC
CASRLPGTSRHEQFF
>TRBJ1-2|NA|NA|TRBV6-2/TRBV6-3
TGTGCCAGCAGTTGGGGAGTGGGGAGACCAGCTAGCTATGGCTACACCTTC
CASSWGVGRPASYGYTF
>TRBJ2-7|NA|TRBD2|TRBV6-6
TGTGCCAGCAGTTCCCGACTAGCGGGAGGCCACGAGCAGTACTTC
CASSSRLAGGHEQYF
>TRBJ1-3|few|NA|TRBV2
TGTGCCAGCATACGGGTTCCTGGAAACACCACATATTTT
CASIRVPGNTTYF
>TRBJ2-1|few|NA|TRBV20-1
TGCAGTGCTCGAAGCAGGGGTACTACCTCCTACAATGAGCAGTTCTTC
CSARSRGTTSYNEQFF
>TRBJ2-7|NA|TRBD2|TRBV20-1
TGCAGTGCCACTACCGGGACTAGCGGGACCTACGAGCAGTACTTC
CSATTGTSGTYEQYF
>TRBJ2-7|few|TRBD2|TRBV29-1
TGCAGCGTGGTTGGGACTAGCGGGAGAACCTACGAGCAGTACTTC
CSVVGTSGRTYEQYF
>TRBJ2-5|few|NA|TRBV6-2/TRBV6-3
TGTGCCAGCACCCGAAGCGGGACCCAGTACTTC
CASTRSGTQYF
>TRBJ1-1|NA|NA|TRBV27
TGTGCCAGCAGTGAGGGGGGGGTTGACACTGAAGCTTTCTTT
CASSEGGVDTEAFF
>TRBJ2-3|few|NA|TRBV27
TGTGCCAGCAGTTTCTTGATGGCGGGAGATACGCAGTATTTT
CASSFLMAGDTQYF
>TRBJ2-3|NA|NA|TRBV12-3/TRBV12-4
TGTGCCAGCAGTCACGACAGGCCCACAGATACGCAGTATTTT
CASSHDRPTDTQYF
>TRBJ2-7|NA|NA|TRBV6-5
TGTGCCAGCAGTTATAAGTGGTGGGATCCTCAGCAGTACTTC
CASSYKWWDPQQYF
>TRBJ1-2|few|TRBD1|TRBV7-8
TGTGCCAGCAGCAGCATGCAACAGGGGAACTATGGCTACACCTTC
CASSSMQQGNYGYTF
>TRBJ2-1|once|NA|TRBV20-1
TGCAGTGCTCCGGGTACCTACAATGAGCAGTTCTTC
CSAPGTYNEQFF
>TRBJ1-5|NA|TRBD1|TRBV6-2/TRBV6-3
TGTGCCAGCAGCCGGGACAGTTCAAATCAGCCCCAGCATTTT
CASSRDSSNQPQHF
>TRBJ1-2|few|NA|TRBV29-1
TGCAGCGTTACAGGGACCTATGGCTACACCTTC
CSVTGTYGYTF
>TRBJ2-2|NA|TRBD1|TRBV28
TGTGCCAGCATCGGATCGTGGGACAGTATCACCGGGGAGCTGTTTTTT
CASIGSWDSITGELFF
>TRBJ1-2|NA|NA|TRBV6-1
TGTGCGATACTTAAGGACGGACCTAACTATGGCTACACCTTC
CAILKDGPNYGYTF
>TRBJ1-4|NA|NA|TRBV5-1
TGCGCCAGCAGCTTGGCTGCAGGGCCGGGAACTAATGAAAAGCTGTTTTTT
CASSLAAGPGTNEKLFF
>TRBJ1-4|NA|TRBD1|TRBV4-3
TGCGCCAGCAGCCACAGGGGGGCTGAAAAACTGTTTTTT
CASSHRGAEKLFF
>TRBJ2-5|few|TRBD2|TRBV3-1
TGTGCCAGCAGCCAAGTACTAGCGGGAGAAGAGACCCAGTACTTC
CASSQVLAGEETQYF
>TRBJ2-7|few|NA|TRBV5-1
TGCGCCAGCAGCTTGGATGGGTCAGGCATCTACGAGCAGTACTTC
CASSLDGSGIYEQYF
>TRBJ2-1|NA|TRBD1|TRBV29-1
TGCAGCGTTTTAGGGGACAGGGGTTGGAATGAGCAGTTCTTC
CSVLGDRGWNEQFF
>TRBJ2-3|few|NA|TRBV28
TGTGCCAGCAGTTCTAGGGCGGGAAATAGGGCAGATACGCAGTATTTT
CASSSRAGNRADTQYF
>TRBJ1-1|NA|TRBD1|TRBV2
TGTGCCAGCAGCGTGACAGGGTCCCGCGAAGCTTTCTTT
CASSVTGSREAFF
>TRBJ2-5|few|NA|TRBV24-1
TGTGCCACCAGTGATTACCTCCCAGAGACCCAGTACTTC
CATSDYLPETQYF
>TRBJ1-1|NA|NA|TRBV9
TGTGCCAGCAGCGTAGGAATCCAGGGGTCCATGAACACTGAAGCTTTCTTT
CASSVGIQGSMNTEAFF
>TRBJ2-1|NA|NA|TRBV12-5
TGTGCTAGTGGCCACGGCCAGGGAATTTACAATGAGCAGTTCTTC
CASGHGQGIYNEQFF
>TRBJ1-1|NA|TRBD1|TRBV12-3/TRBV12-4
TGTGCCAGCAGTCGAGGGGACAGAGCTTTCTTT
CASSRGDRAFF
>TRBJ1-4|NA|NA|TRBV28
TGTGCCAGCAGTTTCAACGGGGGAGGTGAAAAACTGTTTTTT
CASSFNGGGEKLFF
>TRBJ1-6|NA|NA|TRBV3-1
TGTGCCAGCGGCCAAGAGGCCACTCTATCTAATTCACCCCTCCACTTT
CASGQEATLSNSPLHF
>TRBJ2-3|NA|TRBD2|TRBV3-1
TGTGCCAGCAGCCTACAACTAGCGGGAGAGACCGATACGCAGTATTTT
CASSLQLAGETDTQYF
>TRBJ2-2|few|NA|TRBV29-1
TGCAGCTTCGAGAGGAGAGGAGGCGGGGAGCTGCTTTTT
CSFERRGGGELLF
>TRBJ1-4|NA|NA|TRBV27
TGTGCCAGCAGTTTATTCGGCAGGAACATCGTCTGGACTAATGAAAAACTGTTTTTT
CASSLFGRNIVWTNEKLFF
>TRBJ2-3|NA|TRBD2|TRBV9
TGTGCCAGCAGCATACGGGAGGCCCACACAGATACGCAGTATTTT
CASSIREAHTDTQYF
>TRBJ2-1|few|NA|TRBV2
TGTGCCAGCAGTGATGGGGGAAGCTCCTACAATGAGCAGTTCTTC
CASSDGGSSYNEQFF
>TRBJ1-2|NA|TRBD1|TRBV5-1
TGCGCCAGCAGACTGCTCCAAACAGGGGTAGATGGCTACACCTTC
CASRLLQTGVDGYTF
>TRBJ2-5|NA|NA|TRBV27
TGTGCCAGCAGTACGCCGGTCTTAGGCCAAGAGACCCAGTACTTC
CASSTPVLGQETQYF
>TRBJ1-1|NA|NA|TRBV18
TGTGCCAGCTCACGAGGGGGGTCCGACACTGAAGCTTTCTTT
CASSRGGSDTEAFF
>TRBJ2-7|few|NA|TRBV7-3
TGTGCCAGCAGCTTAGGCGGGAAAGGGAACGAGCAGTACTTC
CASSLGGKGNEQYF
>TRBJ2-7|once|TRBD1|TRBV4-1
TGCGCCAGCAGCCAAGATATCACAGGGGGTCGTTTCGAGCAGTACTTC
CASSQDITGGRFEQYF
>TRBJ2-1|few|TRBD2|TRBV7-3
TGTGCCAGCAGCTTGATAGCGGGAGGGCAAGATGAGCAGTTCTTC
CASSLIAGGQDEQFF
>TRBJ2-4|NA|NA|TRBV5-1
TGCGCCAGCAGCTTTGAAACAGGTCAAAACATTCAGTACTTC
CASSFETGQNIQYF
>TRBJ2-7|NA|TRBD2|TRBV25-1
TGTGCCAGCAGTGAATGGGGTAGCGGGGCCAACGAGCAGTACTTC
CASSEWGSGANEQYF
>TRBJ2-3|NA|NA|TRBV29-1
TGCAGCGGTAGCTCTCCAGGTTCTCGAGATACGCAGTATTTT
CSGSSPGSRDTQYF
>TRBJ1-2|NA|NA|TRBV24-1
TGTGCCACCAGTGATTTTAGGGTGGACAGCCGATGGGGGTCGGGCTACACCTTC
CATSDFRVDSRWGSGYTF
>TRBJ2-3|few|NA|TRBV18
TGTGCCAGCTCTAACCCGATCTCACTCACAGATACGCAGTATTTT
CASSNPISLTDTQYF
>TRBJ1-2|NA|NA|TRBV12-5
TGTGCTAGTGGTTTGTTTACGGGCTCATTCTATGGCTACACCTTC
CASGLFTGSFYGYTF
>TRBJ2-7|few|TRBD2|TRBV3-1
TGTGCCAGCAGCCAAGGGGGACTAGCGGTAAGCTCCTACGAGCAGTACTTC
CASSQGGLAVSSYEQYF
>TRBJ2-5|few|TRBD1|TRBV29-1
TGCAGCGTTGGACTGGGGGGGACAGGGGTTGGGGAGACCCAGTACTTC
CSVGLGGTGVGETQYF
>TRBJ2-5|few|NA|TRBV7-9
TGTGCCAGCAGCTTACCAGGGGCCTACGTGCAGTACTTC
CASSLPGAYVQYF
>TRBJ2-1|NA|TRBD2|TRBV24-1
TGTGCCACCAGTGATACTTCGAGACTAGCGGGAGGATATGAGCAGTTCTTC
CATSDTSRLAGGYEQFF